These T cell receptor beta chains were read from a single sample in a study of neurological immune-mediated disorders. TCRdb reprocessed the 5' RACE reads via MiXCR and lists one record per CDR3 protein. The sample has roughly 80,000 distinct CDR3 sequences; under 13% are singletons. The sequencing sample was made of PBMCs. Source of these receptors: a middle-aged man in good health. Each CDR3 is given with its conserved first and last residue. A D gene is named only where the DNA matches it firmly. Expanded clones get a size class; other rows say once, few or many, or leave the size out.

clone size: many; V gene: TRBV12-3/TRBV12-4; J gene: TRBJ2-5; D gene: .; CDR3 DNA: TGTGCCAGCAGTAAACAGGGATGGGAGACCCAGTACTTC; CDR3 protein: CASSKQGWETQYF
clone size: many; V gene: TRBV20-1; J gene: TRBJ2-7; D gene: TRBD2; CDR3 DNA: TGCAGTGCTAGTGCACCGGGACTAGCGGCCTCCTACGAGCAGTACTTC; CDR3 protein: CSASAPGLAASYEQYF
clone size: many; V gene: TRBV5-1; J gene: TRBJ2-7; D gene: TRBD1; CDR3 DNA: TGCGCCAGCAGCTTGGAAGGGACAGGGTTCCGCGAGCAGTACTTC; CDR3 protein: CASSLEGTGFREQYF
clone size: many; V gene: TRBV5-5; J gene: TRBJ2-7; D gene: TRBD1; CDR3 DNA: TGTGCCAGCAGCTTGCTTCTGACAGGGGAGACCTACGAGCAGTACTTC; CDR3 protein: CASSLLLTGETYEQYF
clone size: .; V gene: TRBV2; J gene: TRBJ1-2; D gene: .; CDR3 DNA: TGTGCCAGCGGGGGAAGGGAGGACTATGGCTACACCTTC; CDR3 protein: CASGGREDYGYTF
clone size: many; V gene: TRBV7-3; J gene: TRBJ1-2; D gene: .; CDR3 DNA: TGTGCCAGCAGCGTTATCCCGGGAGACGGGGGCTACACCTTC; CDR3 protein: CASSVIPGDGGYTF
clone size: .; V gene: TRBV7-9; J gene: TRBJ1-1; D gene: TRBD1; CDR3 DNA: TGTGCCAGCAGACCCCGACAGGGGGATTTGGAAACTGAAGCTTTCTTT; CDR3 protein: CASRPRQGDLETEAFF
clone size: many; V gene: TRBV29-1; J gene: TRBJ1-2; D gene: TRBD1; CDR3 DNA: TGCAGCGTTGAAAAGGGGGCTGGCAACTATGGCTACACCTTC; CDR3 protein: CSVEKGAGNYGYTF
clone size: many; V gene: TRBV11-2; J gene: TRBJ2-5; D gene: .; CDR3 DNA: TGTGCCAGCAGCTTAGAGCTAGGCGGCCAAGAGACCCAGTACTTC; CDR3 protein: CASSLELGGQETQYF
clone size: many; V gene: TRBV20-1; J gene: TRBJ2-1; D gene: TRBD2; CDR3 DNA: TGCAGTGCTTCCTCTAGCGGGAGTGAGAATGAGCAGTTCTTC; CDR3 protein: CSASSSGSENEQFF